These 17 T cell receptor beta chains came from one sample sequenced in a study of blood T cell repertoires in COVID-19. Measured with immunoSEQ multiplex PCR; TCRdb has only the in-frame clones, and not every one. The table records 200,000 to 250,000 clones, roughly 84% of them present only once. The sample taken for sequencing was PBMCs or T cells enriched from blood (not recorded which). These receptors came from a woman between 35 and 50 years old who had recovered from COVID-19.

The V gene is TRBV2, the J gene TRBJ2-2; 11 bases match TRBD1. Trimming cost V 6 bases and J 5 bases; bases outside gene matches: 5. Germline CDR1 is SNHLY and CDR2 is FYNNEI. This CDR3 is 15 amino acids long. CDR3 in DNA: TGTGCCAGCAGCGGGACAGGGGGTTGGACCGGGGAGCTGTTTTTT. It is translated as CASSGTGGWTGELFF.

A few counts support this clone. The V and J genes are TRBV19 and TRBJ2-2, with 9 bases aligning to TRBD1. V trimming: 5 bases; J trimming: 4 bases; junction bases outside the gene matches: 5. The germline V gene has CDR1 LNHDA and CDR2 SQIVND (reference sequence). The CDR3 length is 15 residues. CDR3 loop: CASSPDRGGTGELFF. The CDR3 region has the DNA TGTGCCAGTAGTCCCGACAGGGGGGGCACCGGGGAGCTGTTTTTT.

This chain links TRBV5-1 with TRBJ2-5, with 9 bases that match TRBD1. The CDR3 has 13 amino acids. V trimming: 3 bases; J trimming: 4 bases; junction bases outside the gene matches: 1. Germline CDR1 reads SGHRS; CDR2 reads YFSETQ. CDR3: CASSSGQGETQYF. The CDR3, as DNA: TGCGCCAGCAGCTCGGGACAGGGAGAGACCCAGTACTTC.

V is TRBV5-1 and J is TRBJ2-1; D is unresolved. Trimming took 2 bases from V and 0 from J, leaving 21 bases between them. Germline CDR1 SGHRS, CDR2 YFSETQ. The CDR3 loop spans 19 amino acids. Written as DNA, the CDR3 is TGCGCCAGCAGCTTAGGCGGAAAGGCTTGGATAAGCTCCTACAATGAGCAGTTCTTC. It translates to CASSLGGKAWISSYNEQFF.

The chain joins TRBV3-1 (or the pseudogene TRBV3-2) to TRBJ1-1; a weak D match, TRBD1 (6 bases). Germline V gene sequence: CDR1 LGHDT, CDR2 YNNKEL (reference sequence). Trimming shortened V by 6 bases and J by 4 bases, and 15 bases separated the two germline ends. The CDR3 length is 14 residues. This CDR3 is CASSLSQGFTEAFF. The CDR3 DNA follows: TGTGCCAGCAGTCTGAGTCAGGGGTTCACTGAAGCTTTCTTT.

V and J are TRBV29-1 and TRBJ2-1; possibly TRBD2 for D (6 bases). This CDR3 is 14 amino acids long. Germline lookup yields CDR1 SQVTM and CDR2 ANQGSEA. Between the trimmed V and J ends, which lost 6 bases and 3 bases, there was a span of 15 bases. CDR3 loop: CSVLLGGLYNEQFF. DNA for the CDR3: TGCAGCGTCCTCTTGGGGGGACTCTACAATGAGCAGTTCTTC.

The CDR3 DNA reads TGCGCCAGCAGCCAAGCCGGGGGGAGCTCTGGGGCCAACGTCCTGACTTTC. Translation: CASSQAGGSSGANVLTF. The chain is built from TRBV4-3 and TRBJ2-6, with 7 bases fitting TRBD2. The CDR3 runs 17 residues. V dropped 1 base and J dropped 0; count of bases not matched to a gene: 3. The germline V gene encodes CDR1 LGHNA and CDR2 YSLEER.

V usage is TRBV7-2 and J usage is TRBJ1-2; 12 bases are shared with TRBD1. CDR1 is SGHTA, CDR2 FQGNSA, per germline. The CDR3 consists of 18 residues. Losses at the gene ends were 3 bases for V and 2 bases for J; bases not matched to a gene: 10. The CDR3 spells CASSLPGTGGRANYGYTF. CDR3 in DNA: TGTGCCAGCAGCTTGCCCGGGACAGGGGGCCGGGCCAACTATGGCTACACCTTC.

The rearrangement joins TRBV7-9 to TRBJ1-4; D is unclear. Trimming cost V 4 bases and J 0 bases, with 9 bases left between them. The CDR3 extends over 15 amino acids. Per the germline V gene, CDR1 is SEHNR and CDR2 is FQNEAQ (reference sequence). The CDR3 sequence: CASSSQVTTNEKLFF. CDR3 DNA sequence: TGTGCCAGCAGCTCTCAGGTCACAACTAATGAAAAACTGTTTTTT.

This clone has only a few counts. The chain couples TRBV19 to TRBJ1-5; the match to TRBD1 covers 10 bases. Unmatched junction bases numbered 12, after V lost 6 bases and J lost 7 bases. The CDR3 has 16 amino acids. Per the germline V gene, CDR1 is LNHDA and CDR2 is SQIVND (reference sequence). DNA of the CDR3: TGTGCCAGTAGCATCTACACCGGGACAGGGGCCCAGCCCCAGCATTTT. Translating gives CASSIYTGTGAQPQHF.

The rearrangement uses TRBV7-2 and TRBJ2-7, with D maybe TRBD2 (5 bases). From germline, CDR1 is SGHTA and CDR2 FQGNSA. CDR3 size: 16 residues. V was cut by 5 bases and J by 1 base, with 18 bases left in between. CDR3 nucleotide sequence: TGTGCCAGCAGCGAGGACTCAGGAGCCTTGTCCTACGAGCAGTACTTC. Protein sequence: CASSEDSGALSYEQYF. Complete variable domain (other parts from reference TRBV7-2 and TRBJ2-7): GAGVSQSPSNKVTEKGKDVELRCDPISGHTALYWYRQSLGQGLEFLIYFQGNSAPDKSGLPSDRFSAERTGGSVSTLTIQRTQQEDSAVYLCASSEDSGALSYEQYFGPGTRLTVT.

This sequence joins TRBV5-1 and TRBJ1-1; possibly TRBD1 for D (5 bases). V lost 1 base, J lost 7 bases, and 11 bases lay in between. Germline V gene lookup returns CDR1 SGHRS and CDR2 YFSETQ. The CDR3 loop spans 13 amino acids. CDR3 loop: CASSLSGLDEAFF. Written as DNA, the CDR3 is TGCGCCAGCAGCTTGTCAGGGTTGGATGAAGCTTTCTTT.

The chain links TRBV5-5 to TRBJ1-4; the D is unclear. The germline gives CDR1 SGHKS, CDR2 YYEKEE (reference sequence). V lost 0 bases to trimming and J lost 5 bases, with 11 bases between them. The CDR3 runs to 15 residues. The CDR3 here is CASSLGPELNEKLFF. CDR3 nucleotides: TGTGCCAGCAGCTTGGGTCCGGAGCTGAATGAAAAACTGTTTTTT.

The V and J genes are TRBV2 and TRBJ1-2, with 7 positions matching TRBD1. The CDR3 contains 14 residues. Germline V lookup: CDR1 SNHLY, CDR2 FYNNEI. With 9 bases clipped from V and 6 bases from J, the junction kept 13 bases outside the gene matches. CDR3: CASLGRQGLNGYTF. The CDR3 DNA sequence: TGTGCCAGTTTGGGGAGACAGGGCTTGAATGGCTACACCTTC.

The chain couples TRBV7-9 to TRBJ2-7; possibly TRBD2 for D (6 bases). CDR3 length equals 13 residues. The V gene's germline CDR1 is SEHNR and CDR2 FQNEAQ (reference sequence). Trimming removed 3 bases from V and 6 bases from J, with 12 bases in between. The CDR3 loop is CASSFAGEAEQYV. CDR3 DNA sequence: TGTGCCAGCAGCTTTGCCGGGGAGGCCGAGCAGTACGTC.

The chain has TRBV18 and TRBJ1-5, with TRBD1 matching 7 bases. The J segment lost 2 bases and the V segment lost 0 bases, leaving 4 bases of the junction unmatched. Germline CDR1 and CDR2: KGHSH and LQKENI. The CDR3 is 16 amino acids. CDR3 nucleotide sequence: TGTGCCAGCTCACCACCGACAGGGTTTGGCAATCAGCCCCAGCATTTT. It encodes CASSPPTGFGNQPQHF.

CDR3 region: CASSLRYNEQFF. CDR3 sequence (DNA): TGTGCCAGCAGCTTACGCTACAATGAGCAGTTCTTC. This chain links TRBV7-9 with TRBJ2-1; D not resolved. This CDR3 contains 12 residues. Per germline, CDR1 SEHNR and CDR2 FQNEAQ (reference sequence). Trimming removed 2 bases at V and 3 bases at J, with 2 bases between.